This T cell receptor beta chain was retrieved from a study of OX40 agonist ivuxolimab in advanced cancers. Background for the entire study: The costimulatory receptor OX40 (CD134) was targeted by ivuxolimab, a fully human IgG2 agonistic monoclonal antibody. Intravenous ivuxolimab was administered to patients every 2 weeks at six dose levels: 0.01, 0.1, 0.3, 1.5, 3 and 10 mg/kg. Of the roughly 53 patients in dose escalation, 19 had hepatocellular carcinoma, about 15 had melanoma, 9 had renal cell carcinoma and 9 had head and neck cancer. In the dose-escalation cohort, 70% to 90% of patients were male, and the mean age was roughly 56 years with a range of roughly 20 to 85. Prior anti-PD-1, anti-PD-L1 or anti-CTLA-4 therapy was permitted, and checkpoint inhibitors had been received by approximately 39% of dose-escalation patients. Three dose-escalation patients achieved partial responses, one with hepatocellular carcinoma and two with cutaneous melanoma. Peripheral TCRbeta sequencing was intended to test whether TCR sequence diversity was altered and clonal T-cell expansion was caused by ivuxolimab. The monotherapy dose-escalation portion (N ≈ 50 patients) of the phase I ivuxolimab trial is reported in the paper.

With respect to this clone: There is no known antigen for this receptor. Base qualities are not provided; no much larger clone lies one nucleotide away.

Genomic DNA was extracted from sorted cells for sequencing of the TCRbeta CDR3 region. TCRbeta CDR3 regions were sequenced using the immunoSEQ Assay. Here the immuneACCESS table is served through TCRdb, limited to in-frame sequences with V and J called. Missing clones are a known gap in these copies; in checked studies unresolved V genes cover under half, and the rest lacks a known reason. A total of tens of thousands of clones appear in this sample, roughly 80% of them only once. The biggest ten clones account for 11% of the sample. What the research found in general, with its limitations: After ivuxolimab, CD8+ T cells had more expanded clones than CD4+ T cells on average. Antigen specificity was not determined for the clonally expanded peripheral T cells. Low levels of normalized T-cell clonal expansion were also seen in some patients who did not respond. Clonal expansion of both CD4+ and CD8+ blood T cells was observed from baseline to week 6 at doses 0.1 to 3.0 mg/kg. In partial responders in the 0.1-3.0 mg/kg groups, normalized peripheral clonal expansion was found to be among the lowest, especially among CD8+ T cells.

Reading from cysteine to phenylalanine, the CDR3 counts 14 amino acids. CDR3 DNA is the only sequence kept; it has 42 bases, read in frame from the first base. The germline V gene (reference sequence) sets CDR1 to MNHEY and CDR2 to SMNVEV. Trimming removed 6 bases from V and 1 base from J, leaving 12 bases between the germline ends. Patients with a history of autoimmune disease or receiving systemic immunosuppression were excluded from the trial. Peripheral blood for TCR sequencing was collected from all dose cohorts at baseline, on cycle 4 day 1, and on cycle 7 day 1. The samples were taken from a phase I, first-in-human, multicenter, open-label dose-escalation trial of ivuxolimab. Adults with locally advanced or metastatic melanoma, renal cell, hepatocellular, or head and neck squamous cell carcinoma were enrolled in the trial. Before TCR sequencing, CD4+ T cells and CD8+ T cells from peripheral blood were sorted into separate populations.

Specimen: CD4+ or CD8+ T cells sorted from blood, collected in a trial of the OX40 agonist ivuxolimab. This TCR derives from an adult with an advanced solid tumor such as melanoma, head and neck, liver or kidney cancer. The chain was built from TRBV27 and TRBJ2-5, with the D segment identity uncertain. The bases read TGTGCCAGCAGCCTGGTTGGAGCCCAAGAGACCCAGTACTTC. Its amino acids are CASSLVGAQETQYF.